This passage covers 23 T cell receptor beta chains from one sample sequenced in a study of cytomegalovirus exposure and HLA in healthy donors. 13 Jbeta primers and 60 Vbeta primers were used for the PCR. Sequencing was performed with immunoSEQ multiplex PCR; in TCRdb, only in-frame clones are kept and a portion is missing. The sample shows 240,000 or so clones, around 81% of them seen only once. The material sequenced was PBMCs. All receptors come from a woman aged 55-69 years in good health and CMV-seropositive.

On this clone itself: Other DNA sequences in this sample translate to the same CDR3. This chain links TRBV15 with TRBJ2-7, with D possibly TRBD1 on 6 matching bases. The germline V gene encodes CDR1 LNHNV and CDR2 YYDKDF (reference sequence). The germline V and J ends were trimmed by 0 bases and 2 bases, with 8 bases remaining between them. The CDR3 sequence is 14 residues long. For the CDR3, the DNA is TGTGCCACCAGCAGAGACAGGGGACCCTACGAGCAGTACTTC. It specifies CATSRDRGPYEQYF.

The J gene is TRBJ2-1, the V gene TRBV7-9, with D maybe TRBD1 (6 bases). Germline-derived CDR1 and CDR2 are SEHNR and FQNEAQ (reference sequence). V dropped 5 bases and J dropped 0 bases, with 11 bases sitting between them. The CDR3 totals 15 residues. For the CDR3, the DNA is TGTGCCAGCAGCAACACAGGGAGCTCCTACAATGAGCAGTTCTTC. Translated, it gives CASSNTGSSYNEQFF.

Only one count was recorded for this clone. V and J are TRBV29-1 and TRBJ2-5; 12 bases fit TRBD1. The J call is doubtful: the DNA matches TRBJ2-7 better. CDR1 and CDR2 from the germline V gene are SQVTM and ANQGSEA. The CDR3 is 13 amino acids. CDR3 bases: TGCAGCTTCCGGCGGGACAGGGGGCACGAGCAGTACTTC. This gives the protein CSFRRDRGHEQYF.

This chain joins TRBV4-1 and TRBJ2-7; D not resolved. Germline V gene data show CDR1 as MGHRA and CDR2 as YSYEKL. CDR3 length equals 13 residues. Trimming pared 1 base from V and 3 bases from J, leaving 7 bases between. CDR3 DNA sequence: TGCGCCAGCAGCCAAGTTTACGGCTACGAGCAGTACTTC. Amino acids: CASSQVYGYEQYF.

The genes are TRBV7-2 and TRBJ2-7, with 9 bases lining up with TRBD1. The CDR3 length is 15 residues. The V segment lost 3 bases and the J segment 1 base; nucleotides outside the gene matches: 4. The germline gives CDR1 SGHTA, CDR2 FQGNSA. DNA for the CDR3: TGTGCCAGCAGCTTGGGACAGGGTTCATCCTACGAGCAGTACTTC. Protein: CASSLGQGSSYEQYF.

The chain uses TRBV11-2 and TRBJ2-7; perhaps TRBD1 as D (5 bases). The germline gives CDR1 SGHAT, CDR2 FQNNGV. Trimming removed 0 bases at V and 4 bases at J, with 7 bases between. The CDR3 contains 13 residues. The CDR3 nucleotides are TGTGCCAGCAGCTTAGATAGGGGATACGAGCAGTACTTC. Residues: CASSLDRGYEQYF. Based on the CDR3 plus reference TRBV11-2 and TRBJ2-7, the full variable domain is EAGVAQSPRYKIIEKRQSVAFWCNPISGHATLYWYQQILGQGPKLLIQFQNNGVVDDSQLPKDRFSAERLKGVDSTLKIQPAKLEDSAVYLCASSLDRGYEQYFGPGTRLTVT.

V usage is TRBV12-5 and J usage is TRBJ1-4, with a weak D call TRBD1 (5 bases). The CDR3 contains 14 residues. Trimming left V 3 bases short and J 8 bases short, with 13 bases between. Looked up from germline, CDR1 is LGHNT and CDR2 is FRNRAP. The CDR3 DNA reads TGTGCTAGTGGTTTTGGGGCCTCGGAGGAAAAACTGTTTTTT. It specifies CASGFGASEEKLFF.

This sequence joins TRBV10-1 and TRBJ1-3; TRBD1 matches 9 bases. Germline V CDR1 and CDR2: WNHNN, SYGVQD (reference sequence). The CDR3 consists of 15 residues. V shed 3 bases and J 4 bases; nucleotides not matched to a gene: 4. This CDR3 is CASSENRGLGNTIYF. CDR3 bases: TGCGCCAGCAGTGAAAACAGGGGGCTCGGAAACACCATATATTTT.

A remark on this clone: The same CDR3 is also encoded by other DNA sequences in this sample. J is TRBJ2-7 and V is TRBV19, with 10 bases fitting TRBD2. CDR3 length equals 14 residues. Looked up from germline, CDR1 is LNHDA and CDR2 is SQIVND (reference sequence). Losses at the gene ends were 1 base for V and 3 bases for J; bases not matched to a gene: 0. CDR3 region: CASSIGTSGYEQYF. The CDR3 coding sequence is TGTGCCAGTAGTATAGGGACTAGCGGCTACGAGCAGTACTTC.

CDR3 sequence: CASSRQGVQNEKLFF. DNA of the CDR3: TGTGCCAGCAGCCGCCAGGGGGTGCAAAATGAAAAACTGTTTTTT. The chain recombines TRBV11-2 with TRBJ1-4; the match to TRBD1 covers 7 bases. The CDR3 is made up of 15 amino acids. The V segment lost 5 bases and the J segment 5 bases; nucleotides outside the gene matches: 8. The germline gives CDR1 SGHAT, CDR2 FQNNGV.

The chain combines TRBV9 with TRBJ2-7; 7 nucleotides line up with TRBD2. The V gene's germline CDR1 is SGDLS and CDR2 YYNGEE. The CDR3 length is 12 residues. With 3 bases clipped from V and 6 bases from J, the junction kept 3 bases outside the gene matches. In nucleotides, the CDR3 is TGTGCCAGCAGCGCTGGACTAGGCGAGCAGTACTTC. Protein product: CASSAGLGEQYF. Full variable domain (remainder filled in from reference TRBV9 and TRBJ2-7): DSGVTQTPKHLITATGQRVTLRCSPRSGDLSVYWYQQSLDQGLQFLIQYYNGEERAKGNILERFSAQQFPDLHSELNLSSLELGDSALYFCASSAGLGEQYFGPGTRLTVT.

V and J are TRBV7-2 and TRBJ2-1, with 9 bases identical to TRBD2. The CDR3 length is 15 residues. CDR1 is SGHTA and CDR2 is FQGNSA in the germline V gene. V lost 5 bases, J lost 4 bases, and 6 bases stayed unmatched. The DNA for the CDR3 is TGTGCCAGCAGCAGTGGTAGCGGGGGTTACAATGAGCAGTTCTTC. As protein: CASSSGSGGYNEQFF.

The CDR3, as DNA: TGTGCCAGCAGTAACCGGGACAGGGGAAATGGCTACACCTTC. As protein: CASSNRDRGNGYTF. This chain uses TRBV6-1 with TRBJ1-2; 10 bases fit TRBD1. CDR3 length: 14 amino acids. Germline lookup yields CDR1 MNHNS and CDR2 SASEGT. The V and J ends lost 5 bases and 6 bases, in that order; junction bases with no gene match: 6.

The chain joins TRBV7-9 to TRBJ1-4, with no clear D. This CDR3 spans 14 amino acids. V was cut by 1 base and J by 5 bases, with 8 bases left in between. Germline V gene data show CDR1 as SEHNR and CDR2 as FQNEAQ (reference sequence). Here the CDR3 reads CASSLGVINEKLFF. The CDR3 DNA follows: TGTGCCAGCAGCTTAGGAGTGATCAATGAAAAACTGTTTTTT. Looking up the rest from reference TRBV7-9 and TRBJ1-4 gives the full variable domain: DTGVSQNPRHKITKRGQNVTFRCDPISEHNRLYWYRQTLGQGPEFLTYFQNEAQLEKSRLLSDRFSAERPKGSFSTLEIQRTEQGDSAMYLCASSLGVINEKLFFGSGTQLSVL.

The V and J genes are TRBV6-1 and TRBJ1-1; the D gene is possibly TRBD1 (6 bases). The CDR3 is made up of 18 amino acids. Trimming pared 3 bases from V and 0 bases from J, leaving 20 bases between. Germline V gene sequence: CDR1 MNHNS, CDR2 SASEGT. The CDR3 is CASSEIPTGGDMNTEAFF. CDR3 coding DNA: TGTGCCAGCAGTGAGATCCCTACAGGTGGGGACATGAACACTGAAGCTTTCTTT.

The chain combines TRBV5-1 with TRBJ2-2; D may be TRBD1 (6 bases). The germline CDR1 and CDR2 sequences are SGHRS and YFSETQ. The CDR3 is 14 amino acids. V was pared by 0 bases and J by 3 bases, with 6 bases between. For the CDR3, the DNA is TGCGCCAGCAGCTTGGCAGGGGACACCGGGGAGCTGTTTTTT. It codes for CASSLAGDTGELFF.

This sequence joins TRBV29-1 and TRBJ1-1; 8 nucleotides line up with TRBD1. This CDR3 contains 14 residues. Per the germline V gene, CDR1 is SQVTM and CDR2 is ANQGSEA. V dropped 4 bases and J dropped 2; count of bases not matched to a gene: 6. Here the CDR3 DNA reads TGCAGCGTTGGTACCGGACAGGGAAACACTGAAGCTTTCTTT. The encoded protein is CSVGTGQGNTEAFF.

The chain recombines TRBV19 with TRBJ2-5; 7 bases agree with TRBD2. Germline V CDR1 and CDR2: LNHDA, SQIVND (reference sequence). V lost 1 base to trimming and J lost 5 bases; unmatched junction nucleotides: 1. This CDR3 has 13 residues. Here the CDR3 DNA reads TGTGCCAGTAGTATAGGGGGAGGGGAGACCCAGTACTTC. Protein: CASSIGGGETQYF.

The gene calls are TRBV11-2 and TRBJ1-3; 8 bases agree with TRBD1. Losses at the gene ends were 0 bases for V and 5 bases for J; bases not matched to a gene: 6. The CDR3 consists of 16 residues. Germline lookup yields CDR1 SGHAT and CDR2 FQNNGV. The CDR3 sequence: CASSLEGDRGRNTIYF. CDR3 DNA: TGTGCCAGCAGCTTAGAGGGAGACAGGGGAAGAAACACCATATATTTT.

V and J are TRBV6-6 and TRBJ1-2; 9 nucleotides line up with TRBD1. Germline V CDR1 and CDR2: MNHNY, SVGAGI (reference sequence). This CDR3 has 15 amino acids. Trimming at V came to 6 bases and at J to 2 bases, leaving 7 bases not matched to a gene. This chain's CDR3 is CASSQQGAGNYGYTF. The CDR3, as DNA: TGTGCCAGCAGCCAACAGGGGGCCGGCAACTATGGCTACACCTTC.

This chain joins TRBV13 and TRBJ2-7; TRBD2 might be the D (7 bases). The germline V and J ends were trimmed by 2 bases and 3 bases, with 23 bases remaining between them. Germline CDR1 is PRHDT and CDR2 is FYEKMQ (reference sequence). CDR3 size: 18 residues. CDR3 nucleotides: TGTGCCAGCAGCTTAAAGGGGGGGGTGGTGGGCAGGGGCTACGAGCAGTACTTC. Residues: CASSLKGGVVGRGYEQYF.

This chain joins TRBV28 and TRBJ2-2, with 8 bases lining up with TRBD2. The CDR3 has 14 amino acids. V lost 6 bases and J lost 0; bases outside the gene matches: 0. Germline CDR1 MDHEN, CDR2 SYDVKM. In DNA form, the CDR3 reads TGTGCCAGCAGAGCGGGAGCGAACACCGGGGAGCTGTTTTTT. This encodes CASRAGANTGELFF.

The V call is TRBV5-1, the J call TRBJ1-2, with 12 bases matching TRBD1. CDR1 SGHRS and CDR2 YFSETQ come from the germline V gene. This CDR3 has 17 residues. V trimming: 4 bases; J trimming: 4 bases; junction bases outside the gene matches: 11. CDR3 bases: TGCGCCAGCAGCGGGACAGGGGGCGAAGACCTCACCTATGGCTACACCTTC. Protein: CASSGTGGEDLTYGYTF. Combining the CDR3 with reference TRBV5-1 and TRBJ1-2 gives the whole variable domain KAGVTQTPRYLIKTRGQQVTLSCSPISGHRSVSWYQQTPGQGLQFLFEYFSETQRNKGNFPGRFSGRQFSNSRSEMNVSTLELGDSALYLCASSGTGGEDLTYGYTFGSGTRLTVV.